This T cell receptor (beta chain) was recorded in a study of identifying expanded T cells in peripheral blood. Clones were read by immunoSEQ multiplex PCR, and TCRdb kept only the in-frame ones, dropping some. Altogether 85,000 to 100,000 clones are present, approximately 89% being singletons, with the ten largest covering 3% to 4%. The CDR3 consists of 13 residues. V gave up 6 bases and J gave up 5 bases, with 10 bases separating them. Per the germline V gene, CDR1 is MNHNY and CDR2 is SVGAGI (reference sequence). V and J are TRBV6-6 and TRBJ2-2; D remains ambiguous. Sequenced material: blood. The receptor was derived from a person aged 18 to 75 in good health. DNA of the CDR3: TGTGCCAGCAGGGCCCCCGCTACCGGGGAGCTGTTTTTT. This translates into CASRAPATGELFF.